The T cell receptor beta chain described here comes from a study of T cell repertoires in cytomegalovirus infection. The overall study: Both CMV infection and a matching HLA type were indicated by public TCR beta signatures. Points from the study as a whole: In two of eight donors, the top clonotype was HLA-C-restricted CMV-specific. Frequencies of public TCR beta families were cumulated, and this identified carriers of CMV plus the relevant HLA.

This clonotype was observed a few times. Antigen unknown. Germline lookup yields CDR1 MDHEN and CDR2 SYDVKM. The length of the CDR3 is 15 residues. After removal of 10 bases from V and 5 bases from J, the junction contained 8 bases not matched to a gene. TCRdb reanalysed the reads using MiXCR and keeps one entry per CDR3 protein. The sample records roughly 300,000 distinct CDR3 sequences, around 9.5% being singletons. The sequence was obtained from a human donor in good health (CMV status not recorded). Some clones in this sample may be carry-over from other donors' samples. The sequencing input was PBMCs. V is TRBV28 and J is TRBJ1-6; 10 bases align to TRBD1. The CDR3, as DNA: TGTGCCACGACAGGGGGCTCACTCGATAATTCACCCCTCCACTTT. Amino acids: CATTGGSLDNSPLHF.